The following is a TCR beta chain sequence with its context. The source of the sample is a study of blood T cell repertoires in COVID-19. Study-level information: From the United States, Italy and Spain came samples of acute and convalescent COVID-19.

Participants were aged about 18 to 90 years, lived in over 20 US areas, and enrolled virtually. Germline assignment: CDR1 LGHDT and CDR2 YNNKEL (reference sequence). This CDR3 has 13 amino acids. Trimming left V 1 base short and J 10 bases short, with 11 bases between. The data were produced by immunoSEQ multiplex PCR, yet TCRdb's version contains in-frame clones alone and is incomplete. This sample has about 320,000 clones, with roughly 90% found just once. Input material: PBMCs or T cells enriched from blood (not recorded which). The receptor's source is a woman aged 25 to 39 who had been exposed to COVID-19. The V and J genes are TRBV3-1 (or the pseudogene TRBV3-2) and TRBJ2-1; D not certain. CDR3 amino acids: CASSQGKKQEQFF. Here the CDR3 DNA reads TGTGCCAGCAGCCAAGGAAAGAAACAGGAGCAGTTCTTC.